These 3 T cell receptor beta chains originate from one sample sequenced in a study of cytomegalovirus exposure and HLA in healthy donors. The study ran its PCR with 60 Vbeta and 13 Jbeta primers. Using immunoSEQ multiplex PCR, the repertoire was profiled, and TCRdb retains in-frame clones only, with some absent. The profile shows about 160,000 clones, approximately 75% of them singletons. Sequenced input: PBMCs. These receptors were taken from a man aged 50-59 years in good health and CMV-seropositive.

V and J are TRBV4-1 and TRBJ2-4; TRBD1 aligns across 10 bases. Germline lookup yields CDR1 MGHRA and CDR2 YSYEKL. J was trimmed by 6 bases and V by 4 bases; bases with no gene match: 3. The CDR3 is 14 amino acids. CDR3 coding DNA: TGCGCCAGCAGCCTCGGACAGGGGGTAAACATTCAGTACTTC. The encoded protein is CASSLGQGVNIQYF.

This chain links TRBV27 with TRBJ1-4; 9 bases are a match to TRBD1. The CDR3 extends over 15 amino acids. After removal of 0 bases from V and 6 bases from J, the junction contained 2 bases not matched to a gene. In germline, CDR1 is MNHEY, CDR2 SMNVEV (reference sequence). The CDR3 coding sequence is TGTGCCAGCAGTTTATCAGGGACAGGGCATGAAAAACTGTTTTTT. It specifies CASSLSGTGHEKLFF. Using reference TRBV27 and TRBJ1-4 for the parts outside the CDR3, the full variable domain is EAQVTQNPRYLITVTGKKLTVTCSQNMNHEYMSWYRQDPGLGLRQIYYSMNVEVTDKGDVPEGYKVSRKEKRNFPLILESPSPNQTSLYFCASSLSGTGHEKLFFGSGTQLSVL.

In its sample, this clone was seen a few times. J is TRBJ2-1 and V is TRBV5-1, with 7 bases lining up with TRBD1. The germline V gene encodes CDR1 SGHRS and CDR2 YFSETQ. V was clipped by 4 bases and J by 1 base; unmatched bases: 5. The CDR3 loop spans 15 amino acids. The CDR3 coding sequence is TGCGCCAGCAGCCGACAGGGCTTATCCTACAATGAGCAGTTCTTC. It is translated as CASSRQGLSYNEQFF.